This TCR beta chain was recorded in a study of shared clonotypes between healthy human individuals. Germline values: CDR1 SGHDT, CDR2 YYEEEE. This CDR3 region has 14 residues. Trimming shortened V by 0 bases and J by 5 bases, and 11 bases separated the two germline ends. Study-level points and caveats: The rarefaction results pointed to incomplete sorted-subset sequencing despite large depth.

This was a deep-level run. Produced via immunoSEQ multiplex PCR; TCRdb's table is partial and in-frame only. The sample records roughly 2 million clones, 85% to 95% being singletons. About this clone: The target antigen is unknown. Other DNA variants within this sample encode the same CDR3.

CD8 cells classed as naive were CD45RO-negative and positively selected for CCR7, excluding terminally differentiated effector memory CD45RA+ cells. The chain couples TRBV5-6 to TRBJ1-2, with D maybe TRBD1 (6 bases). The origin of this receptor is a man aged 18 to 30 in good health. Material: naive CD8+ T cells sorted from blood. The CDR3 loop reads CASSLGDTYYGYTF. The CDR3 coding sequence is TGTGCCAGCAGCTTGGGGGACACTTATTATGGCTACACCTTC. Full variable domain (missing parts from reference TRBV5-6 and TRBJ1-2): DAGVTQSPTHLIKTRGQQVTLRCSPKSGHDTVSWYQQALGQGPQFIFQYYEEEERQRGNFPDRFSGHQFPNYSSELNVNALLLGDSALYLCASSLGDTYYGYTFGSGTRLTVV.